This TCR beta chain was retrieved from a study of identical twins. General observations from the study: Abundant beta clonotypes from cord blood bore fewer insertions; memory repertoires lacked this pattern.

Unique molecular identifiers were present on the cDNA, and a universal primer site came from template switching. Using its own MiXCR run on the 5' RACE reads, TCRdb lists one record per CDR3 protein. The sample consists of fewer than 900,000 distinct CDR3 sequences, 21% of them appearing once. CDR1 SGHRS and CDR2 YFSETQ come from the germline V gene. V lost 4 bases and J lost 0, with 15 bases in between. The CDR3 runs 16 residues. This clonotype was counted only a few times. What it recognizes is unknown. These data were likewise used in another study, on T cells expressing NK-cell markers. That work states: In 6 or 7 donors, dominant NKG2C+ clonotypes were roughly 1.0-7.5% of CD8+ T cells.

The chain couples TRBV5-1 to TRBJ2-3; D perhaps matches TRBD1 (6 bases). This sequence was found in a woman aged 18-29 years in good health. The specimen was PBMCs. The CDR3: CASSPGARTSTDTQYF. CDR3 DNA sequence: TGCGCCAGCAGCCCAGGGGCCCGTACTAGCACAGATACGCAGTATTTT.